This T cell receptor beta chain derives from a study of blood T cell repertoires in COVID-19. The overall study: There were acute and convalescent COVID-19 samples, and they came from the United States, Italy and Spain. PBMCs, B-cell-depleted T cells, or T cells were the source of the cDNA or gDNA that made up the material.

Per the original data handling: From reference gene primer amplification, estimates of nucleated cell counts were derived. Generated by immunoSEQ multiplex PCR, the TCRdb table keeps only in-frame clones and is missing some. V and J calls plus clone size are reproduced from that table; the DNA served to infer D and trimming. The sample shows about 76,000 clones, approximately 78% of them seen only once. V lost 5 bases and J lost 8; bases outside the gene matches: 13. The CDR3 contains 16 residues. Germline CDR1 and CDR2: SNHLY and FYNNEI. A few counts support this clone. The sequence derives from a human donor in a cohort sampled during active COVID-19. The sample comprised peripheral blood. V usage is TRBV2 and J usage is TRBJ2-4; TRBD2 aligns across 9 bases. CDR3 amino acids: CASSRLEVAGEDIQYF. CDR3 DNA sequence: TGTGCCAGCAGTCGCCTGGAAGTAGCGGGGGAGGACATTCAGTACTTC.